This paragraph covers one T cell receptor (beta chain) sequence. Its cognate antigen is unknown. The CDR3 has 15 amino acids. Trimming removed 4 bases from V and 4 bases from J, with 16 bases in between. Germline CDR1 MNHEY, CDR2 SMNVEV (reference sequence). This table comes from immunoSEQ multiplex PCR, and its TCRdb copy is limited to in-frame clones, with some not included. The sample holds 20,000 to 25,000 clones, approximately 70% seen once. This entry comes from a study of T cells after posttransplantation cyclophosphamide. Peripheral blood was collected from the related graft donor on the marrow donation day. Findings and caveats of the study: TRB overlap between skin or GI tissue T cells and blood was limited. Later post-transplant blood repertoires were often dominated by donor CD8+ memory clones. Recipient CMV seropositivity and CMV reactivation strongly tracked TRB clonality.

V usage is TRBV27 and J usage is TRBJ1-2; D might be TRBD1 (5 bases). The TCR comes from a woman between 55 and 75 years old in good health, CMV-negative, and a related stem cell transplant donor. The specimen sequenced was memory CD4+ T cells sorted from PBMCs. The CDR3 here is CASSSLRQGAYGYTF. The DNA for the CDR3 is TGTGCCAGCAGTTCTCTCCGGCAGGGTGCCTATGGCTACACCTTC.